These T cell receptor beta chains were read from a single sample in a study of shared clonotypes between healthy human individuals. Here immunoSEQ multiplex PCR was the method, and the copy in TCRdb shows in-frame clones only, minus some. The table includes about 1,900,000 clones, about 95% detected once. Sequencing was done on a sample of naive CD8+ T cells sorted from blood. These receptors all come from a man in his late teens or twenties in good health. Each CDR3 is given with its conserved first and last residue. The order of the fields is D gene, V gene, clone size, J gene, CDR3 DNA, CDR3 protein. The D gene is left open where the match is weak. Part of the rows lack a size; the others show once, few, many or a class for expanded clones.

.	TRBV7-6	.	TRBJ2-7	TGTGCCAGCAGCTTCCGGGACTCTTCCTACGAGCAGTACTTC	CASSFRDSSYEQYF
.	TRBV28	.	TRBJ1-2	TGTGCCAGCACCCTTCGGACAGACTATGGCTACACCTTC	CASTLRTDYGYTF
.	TRBV5-6	.	TRBJ2-7	TGTGCCAGCAGCGACGCCTACGAGCAGTACTTC	CASSDAYEQYF
.	TRBV6-5	.	TRBJ2-3	TGTGCCAGCAGTTACTCAGTTAGGGCAGATACGCAGTATTTT	CASSYSVRADTQYF
.	TRBV11-3	.	TRBJ2-5	TGTGCCAGCAGCTTAGGGCGGGGCCAAGAGACCCAGTACTTC	CASSLGRGQETQYF
.	TRBV29-1	.	TRBJ2-7	TGCAGCGTTGAGCACGGAAACTCTTACGAGCAGTACTTC	CSVEHGNSYEQYF
TRBD2	TRBV9	.	TRBJ2-3	TGTGCCAGCAGCTTTAGCGGACTAGCGGGGGATACGCAGTATTTT	CASSFSGLAGDTQYF
.	TRBV9	.	TRBJ2-1	TGTGCCAGCAGCGCCTTAGCGGACCTCTCCTACAATGAGCAGTTCTTC	CASSALADLSYNEQFF
.	TRBV9	.	TRBJ2-3	TGTGCCAGCAGCGTAGTTGGAACAGATACGCAGTATTTT	CASSVVGTDTQYF
TRBD2	TRBV29-1	.	TRBJ2-1	TGCAGCGTCGCTAGCGGCTACAATGAGCAGTTCTTC	CSVASGYNEQFF
.	TRBV27	.	TRBJ2-7	TGTGCCAGCAGCTGGGGGGACGGGTCCTACGAGCAGTACTTC	CASSWGDGSYEQYF
.	TRBV11-2	.	TRBJ2-7	TGTGCCAGCAGCTTAGACCTTAGCGAAGGGTCCTACGAGCAGTACTTC	CASSLDLSEGSYEQYF
.	TRBV19	.	TRBJ2-2	TGTGCCAGTAGTATGCTGGGCGTTGGGAGCGGGCCGACGAACACCGGGGAGCTGTTTTTT	CASSMLGVGSGPTNTGELFF
.	TRBV10-1	once	TRBJ2-1	TGCGCCAGCAGTGAAGGCAATGAGCAGTTCTTC	CASSEGNEQFF
.	TRBV4-1	few	TRBJ2-1	TGCGCCAGCAGCCAAGAGCTTAGGAATGAGCAGTTCTTC	CASSQELRNEQFF
TRBD2	TRBV7-8	.	TRBJ2-7	TGTGCCAGCAGCCCTCGTGGGAGGGAGGTCTACGAGCAGTACTTC	CASSPRGREVYEQYF
.	TRBV28	.	TRBJ1-1	TGTGCCAGCAGTTTCCGGGGAGCTAACACTGAAGCTTTCTTT	CASSFRGANTEAFF
TRBD2	TRBV2	.	TRBJ2-3	TGTGCCAGCAGCCCTTCTAGCGGGAGTTTAGATACGCAGTATTTT	CASSPSSGSLDTQYF
TRBD1	TRBV4-1	.	TRBJ1-2	TGCGCCAGCAGCCAAGGGACAGGGGCTTTGGACTATGGCTACACCTTC	CASSQGTGALDYGYTF
TRBD1	TRBV6-5	.	TRBJ2-3	TGTGCCAGCAGTTCGGGACAGGGACTAGATACGCAGTATTTT	CASSSGQGLDTQYF
.	TRBV5-6	.	TRBJ1-6	TGTGCCACCGGGGCGCAAGCGGGTAATTCACCCCTCCACTTT	CATGAQAGNSPLHF
.	TRBV15	.	TRBJ2-1	TGTGCCACCAGAGGGGGACGGATTTACAATGAGCAGTTCTTC	CATRGGRIYNEQFF
TRBD1	TRBV5-1	.	TRBJ2-7	TGCGCCAGCAGGCCTTCACCCGGGACAGGGACTGGCTACGAGCAGTACTTC	CASRPSPGTGTGYEQYF
.	TRBV19	once	TRBJ2-7	TGTGCCAGTAGTTGGGGACTTACCTACGAGCAGTACTTC	CASSWGLTYEQYF
.	TRBV6-1	.	TRBJ2-3	TGTGCCAGCAGTGGAAGGTGGCGGGGCCAGGCAGTGGATACGCAGTATTTT	CASSGRWRGQAVDTQYF
.	TRBV2	.	TRBJ2-2	TGTGCCAGCATAGCGGACACCGGGGAGCTGTTTTTT	CASIADTGELFF
.	TRBV15	once	TRBJ1-1	TGTGCCACCAGCAGAAGAGGGGGAATGAACACTGAAGCTTTCTTT	CATSRRGGMNTEAFF
.	TRBV6-6	.	TRBJ2-2	TGTGCCAGCAGTTACTGGGTGACCGGGGAGCTGTTTTTT	CASSYWVTGELFF
.	TRBV7-9	.	TRBJ2-6	TGTGCCAGCAGCGAAAGCTCTGGGGCCAACGTCCTGACTTTC	CASSESSGANVLTF
.	TRBV28	.	TRBJ2-1	TGTGCCAGCAGTTTAATTACCCAAGACAATGAGCAGTTCTTC	CASSLITQDNEQFF